Below are 9 T cell receptor beta chains sequenced from a single sample in a study of naive and memory T cell subsets. Two oligonucleotides, mixed equimolar, formed the beta constant-region primer covering TRBC1 and TRBC2. Nested alpha and beta constant-region primers with the SP2 primer drove four PCR rounds on ligated cDNA. Using its own MiXCR run on the UMI-ligation and nested PCR reads, TCRdb lists one record per CDR3 protein. The sample lists some 110,000 distinct CDR3 sequences, 36% seen once, with around 0.92% in the top ten. What was sequenced was central memory CD4+ T cells from blood. The receptors stem from a human donor in good health.

This clonotype was detected only a few times. The chain combines TRBV7-2 with TRBJ2-3; 14 bases fit TRBD2. Germline V lookup: CDR1 SGHTA, CDR2 FQGNSA. After removal of 5 bases from V and 5 bases from J, the junction contained 12 bases not matched to a gene. The CDR3 consists of 18 residues. In DNA, the CDR3 is TGTGCCAGCAGCGCCCGATCCGGGACTAGCGGGAGTAAAGATACGCAGTATTTT. It translates to CASSARSGTSGSKDTQYF.

This clonotype was recorded a few times. The chain employs TRBV30 and TRBJ2-2; D is ambiguous. The V and J ends lost 2 bases and 4 bases respectively, with 14 bases between them. This CDR3 is built from 15 residues. Germline V gives CDR1 GTSNPN, CDR2 SVGIG (reference sequence). The CDR3 loop reads CAWSTRWAPTGELFF. CDR3 in DNA: TGTGCCTGGAGTACCAGGTGGGCCCCCACCGGGGAGCTGTTTTTT.

This clonotype was detected only a few times. The V and J genes are TRBV7-9 and TRBJ2-3, with TRBD2 matching over 12 bases. J gave up 1 base and V 4 bases, and 21 bases lay outside the gene matches. The CDR3 runs 22 residues. Germline V lookup: CDR1 SEHNR, CDR2 FQNEAQ (reference sequence). CDR3 nucleotide sequence: TGTGCCAGCAGCTCCGTAGCCCTAGCGGGAGGGAGCCCCACAGCTCGCACAGATACGCAGTATTTT. This translates into CASSSVALAGGSPTARTDTQYF. Combining the CDR3 with reference TRBV7-9 and TRBJ2-3 gives the whole variable domain DTGVSQNPRHKITKRGQNVTFRCDPISEHNRLYWYRQTLGQGPEFLTYFQNEAQLEKSRLLSDRFSAERPKGSFSTLEIQRTEQGDSAMYLCASSSVALAGGSPTARTDTQYFGPGTRLTVL.

This clonotype was recorded a few times. The junction and the germline gene differ at one end; a read error may be behind it. The V gene is TRBV28, the J gene TRBJ2-7; 10 bases line up with TRBD2. CDR3 size: 14 residues. CDR1 and CDR2 from the germline V gene are MDHEN and SYDVKM. The CDR3 protein is CASSLSISSGRLHF. The CDR3 DNA sequence: TGTGCCAGCAGTTTATCAATCAGTAGCGGGAGGTTGCACTTC.

This chain uses TRBV12-3 or TRBV12-4 with TRBJ2-5; 10 bases map to TRBD1. Trimming took 5 bases from V and 3 from J; bases not matched to a gene: 6. The CDR3 spans 15 residues. CDR3 sequence (DNA): TGTGCCAGCAGTGCGGCCGGGACAGGGGAAGAGACCCAGTACTTC. Its protein product is CASSAAGTGEETQYF.

The chain couples TRBV24-1 to TRBJ2-7; 8 bases agree with TRBD2. With V trimmed by 4 bases and J by 2 bases, 6 bases remained unmatched. The germline CDR1 and CDR2 sequences are KGHDR and SFDVKD. The CDR3 contains 15 residues. The DNA of the CDR3 is TGTGCCACCAGTGACCGACTAGCGAGACCCTACGAGCAGTACTTC. It codes for CATSDRLARPYEQYF.

The rearrangement uses TRBV12-3 or TRBV12-4 and TRBJ2-1, with D possibly TRBD1 on 6 matching bases. V was trimmed by 6 bases and J by 2 bases, leaving 11 bases between them. This CDR3 has 14 residues. DNA of the CDR3: TGTGCCAGCAGGAGGGACACCACCTACAATGAGCAGTTCTTC. Amino acids: CASRRDTTYNEQFF.

This clonotype turned up a few times. The chain is built from TRBV18 and TRBJ1-1; TRBD1 agrees at 9 bases. Looked up from germline, CDR1 is KGHSH and CDR2 is LQKENI. V lost 3 bases to trimming and J lost 7 bases; unmatched junction nucleotides: 6. The CDR3 consists of 14 residues. Here the CDR3 DNA reads TGTGCCAGCTCACCTCAATTGGACAGGGGTGAAGCTTTCTTT. Translating gives CASSPQLDRGEAFF.

The chain recombines TRBV29-1 with TRBJ1-1; D gene uncertain. Germline CDR1 reads SQVTM; CDR2 reads ANQGSEA. This CDR3 contains 12 residues. V was clipped by 3 bases and J by 0 bases, with 5 bases between them. The CDR3 region has the DNA TGCAGCGTTGAGTACATGAACACTGAAGCTTTCTTT. This encodes CSVEYMNTEAFF. Complete variable domain (other parts from reference TRBV29-1 and TRBJ1-1): SAVISQKPSRDICQRGTSLTIQCQVDSQVTMMFWYRQQPGQSLTLIATANQGSEATYESGFVIDKFPISRPNLTFSTLTVSNMSPEDSSIYLCSVEYMNTEAFFGQGTRLTVV.